Listed below are T cell receptor beta chains from one sample, sequenced in a study of blood T cell repertoires in COVID-19. Some clones are missing from TCRdb's copy, which holds only in-frame ones; the method was immunoSEQ multiplex PCR. The sample contains 310,000 or so clones, over 75% of which appear only once. The sequencing input was peripheral blood. These receptors were taken from a man aged 50 or older with active or convalescent COVID-19. Each CDR3 is given with its conserved first and last residue. The D gene is left open where the match is weak. Size tells how often a clone was seen (once, few, many) or the class of an expanded clone, and some rows leave it out.

clone_size d_call j_call v_call cdr3_nt cdr3_aa
few NA TRBJ2-7 TRBV24-1 TGTGCCACCAAGGGTTCGGGGGATCAAGGAGAGCAGTACTTC CATKGSGDQGEQYF
NA NA TRBJ1-1 TRBV28 TGTGCCAGCAGCTCCCCAGGGGCTGAAGCTTTCTTT CASSSPGAEAFF
NA TRBD2 TRBJ2-1 TRBV7-2 TGTGCCAGCAGCTTAGGGGGACTAGCGGGTAATGAGCAGTTCTTC CASSLGGLAGNEQFF
NA TRBD1 TRBJ1-1 TRBV5-1 TGCGCCAGCACCGACAGGGGGTACACTGAAGCTTTCTTT CASTDRGYTEAFF
NA NA TRBJ2-1 TRBV5-6 TGTGCCAGCAGCTTGGGGGCGTACAATGAGCAGTTCTTC CASSLGAYNEQFF
NA NA TRBJ2-7 TRBV30 TGTGCCTGGGACACCTCCTACGAGCAGTACTTC CAWDTSYEQYF
NA TRBD1 TRBJ1-4 TRBV4-2 TGTGCCAGCAGGCACACGGGACAGGCTAATGAAAAACTGTTTTTT CASRHTGQANEKLFF
NA TRBD1 TRBJ1-5 TRBV4-2 TGTGCCAGCAGCCAAGGACAGGGCTATAGCAATCAGCCCCAGCATTTT CASSQGQGYSNQPQHF
NA NA TRBJ2-2 TRBV7-8 TGTGCCAGCAGCTTAGGGCGGGGCGGGGTCACGAACACCGGGGAGCTGTTTTTT CASSLGRGGVTNTGELFF
once NA TRBJ1-1 TRBV7-8 TGTGCCAGCAGCCTAACAGGGAACACTGAAGCTTTCTTT CASSLTGNTEAFF
NA TRBD1 TRBJ1-2 TRBV19 TGTGCCAGTAGTGCCAGGACAGGGTCCGATGGCTACACCTTC CASSARTGSDGYTF
NA TRBD2 TRBJ2-1 TRBV28 TGTGCCAGCAGTGCGAGTAGCGGGAGCTCCTACAATGAGCAGTTCTTC CASSASSGSSYNEQFF
NA NA TRBJ1-1 TRBV19 TGTGCCAGTAGTCTTCTACAGGGGAACACTGAAGCTTTCTTT CASSLLQGNTEAFF
NA NA TRBJ1-6 TRBV30 TGTGCCTGGGGACTCGGAGATTCACCCCTCCACTTT CAWGLGDSPLHF
NA TRBD1 TRBJ2-1 TRBV5-4 TGTGCCAGCAGCTCCGGGACAGGGGGGTACAATGAGCAGTTCTTC CASSSGTGGYNEQFF
NA TRBD2 TRBJ2-4 TRBV6-5 TGTGCCAGCAGAAGCGGGGGAGCCAAAAACATTCAGTACTTC CASRSGGAKNIQYF
NA TRBD1 TRBJ1-4 TRBV3-1/TRBV3-2 TGTGCCAGCAGCGACCGAGGGACAGCGATTAATGAAAAACTGTTTTTT CASSDRGTAINEKLFF
NA TRBD1 TRBJ2-1 TRBV30 TGTGCCTGGAGTCTCCGGGACAGGGGTTCTAATGAGCAGTTCTTC CAWSLRDRGSNEQFF
once TRBD1 TRBJ2-5 TRBV7-9 TGTGCCAGCAGCTTAGGGCAGGGGGCTTTAACCCAGGACTTC CASSLGQGALTQDF
NA NA TRBJ2-7 TRBV15 TGTGCCACCAGCAGCGAACCCAGGGTGGGCGAGCAGTACTTC CATSSEPRVGEQYF
NA NA TRBJ1-1 TRBV3-1/TRBV3-2 TGTGCCAGCAGCCAGGATTGGGGGGACACTGAAGCTTTCTTT CASSQDWGDTEAFF
NA NA TRBJ2-7 TRBV28 TGTGCCAGCAGTCCCCTCCTAGCGCGCGAGCAGTACTTC CASSPLLAREQYF
NA TRBD1 TRBJ1-2 TRBV5-6 TGTGCCAGCAGCCCAGATAGGGGGACAGGGTTTAGGGGCTACACCTTC CASSPDRGTGFRGYTF
NA TRBD2 TRBJ2-2 TRBV6-2/TRBV6-3 TGTGCCAGCAGTACATGGACTAGCGGGGGGAACGGGGAGCTGTTTTTT CASSTWTSGGNGELFF
NA NA TRBJ2-7 TRBV7-9 TGTGCCAGCAGCTCCGGACTGGCCTACGAGCAGTACTTC CASSSGLAYEQYF
few TRBD1 TRBJ2-7 TRBV5-4 TGTGCCAGCAGCTCACCGTCATCCGGGACAGGGACCGAGCAGTACTTC CASSSPSSGTGTEQYF
NA TRBD2 TRBJ2-5 TRBV19 TGTGCCAGTAAATTAGCGGGAGGCTCTGAGGAGACCCAGTACTTC CASKLAGGSEETQYF
NA NA TRBJ1-5 TRBV18 TGTGCCAGCTCCCCTGACATATTCAATCAGCCCCAGCATTTT CASSPDIFNQPQHF
NA TRBD1 TRBJ2-5 TRBV5-1 TGCGCCAGCAGCTCACAACAGGGGGACGGAGAGACCCAGTACTTC CASSSQQGDGETQYF
NA NA TRBJ2-5 TRBV3-1/TRBV3-2 TGTGCCAGCAGCCAAGTGTTTCAGGCCCAGTACTTC CASSQVFQAQYF
NA NA TRBJ2-2 TRBV5-1 TGCGCCAGCAGCTTGATGTCAGGGGATACCGGGGAGCTGTTTTTT CASSLMSGDTGELFF
NA TRBD1 TRBJ2-7 TRBV7-6 TGTGCCAGCAGCTTGGGGGACAGGTCCTACGAGCAGTACTTC CASSLGDRSYEQYF
NA NA TRBJ2-2 TRBV20-1 TGCAGTGCTAGCTTAACCGGGGAGCTGTTTTTT CSASLTGELFF
NA TRBD1 TRBJ2-5 TRBV19 TGTGCCAGTAGTATAGGCCTCCGGGACAGGGGACAGACCCAGTACTTC CASSIGLRDRGQTQYF
NA TRBD2 TRBJ2-1 TRBV5-1 TGCGCCAGCAGCTTAGCGGGACCTCTCAATCGCAATGAGCAGTTCTTC CASSLAGPLNRNEQFF
NA TRBD1 TRBJ1-2 TRBV2 TGTGCCAGCGGGAGCACAGGGGGCAGGGGCTACACCTTC CASGSTGGRGYTF
NA TRBD1 TRBJ2-7 TRBV7-2 TGTGCCAGCAGCTTGACCGGGACAGAGCGCTCCTACGAGCAGTACTTC CASSLTGTERSYEQYF
NA NA TRBJ1-2 TRBV14 TGTGCCAGCAGCCAGGACAGAAACTATGGCTACACCTTC CASSQDRNYGYTF
NA NA TRBJ2-7 TRBV28 TGTGCCAGCAGTTACACCCCCAATTACGAGCAGTACTTC CASSYTPNYEQYF
NA NA TRBJ2-1 TRBV5-4 TGTGCCAGCACCTGGGGTGGTAGGGGGGAGGGACACAATGAGCAGTTCTTC CASTWGGRGEGHNEQFF
NA TRBD1 TRBJ2-1 TRBV13 TGTGCCAGCAGCTTGGGGACAGGGGGCAATGAGCAGTTCTTC CASSLGTGGNEQFF
NA NA TRBJ1-3 TRBV7-3 TGTGCCAGCAGCCCGGTGGGGGGAGGAAACACCATATATTTT CASSPVGGGNTIYF
NA TRBD1 TRBJ1-1 TRBV5-1 TGCGCCAGCAGCCCGGGACAGGGGGCTCCAACTGAAGCTTTCTTT CASSPGQGAPTEAFF
NA TRBD1 TRBJ2-7 TRBV6-5 TGTGCCAGCAGTTACTCCAACTCGGCAGGGGGCTACGAGCAGTACTTC CASSYSNSAGGYEQYF
NA TRBD1 TRBJ2-7 TRBV19 TGTGCCAGTAGTATGGGCGCAGGGGGCATCTACGAGCAGTACTTC CASSMGAGGIYEQYF
NA NA TRBJ1-6 TRBV7-2 TGTGCCAGCAGCTTAGACGGCGGCGGCGGCTCGTCGAATTCACCCCTCCACTTT CASSLDGGGGSSNSPLHF